This T cell receptor beta chain was identified during a study of CD8 T cells in ankylosing spondylitis. CDR1 is SGDLS and CDR2 is YYNGEE in the germline V gene. CDR3 length: 13 amino acids. J gave up 6 bases and V 3 bases, and 3 bases lay outside the gene matches. Generation of TCR beta libraries employed quantitative 5'-RACE incorporating molecular barcodes. A single record per CDR3 protein comes from TCRdb applying MiXCR to the 5' RACE reads. The sample contains around 40,000 distinct CDR3 sequences, 2.5% to 3% of which appear only once. This clonotype was seen at least ten times. The antigen is undetermined. Overall study results and limits: There was a TCR beta motif, made of several highly homologous variants, that appeared characteristic of ankylosing spondylitis blood. Researchers reportedly found disease-linked clones significantly enriched in matched ankylosing spondylitis synovial fluid. Earlier work had already found some motif variants in reactive arthritis synovial fluid and blood.

This receptor was identified in a male donor with ankylosing spondylitis or in good health (not recorded which). What was sequenced was blood, either unsorted or a sorted T cell fraction (not recorded which). The chain has TRBV9 and TRBJ2-1, with TRBD1 identical over 7 bases. CDR3 region: CASSATGPNEQFF. DNA of the CDR3: TGTGCCAGCAGCGCGACAGGGCCCAATGAGCAGTTCTTC.